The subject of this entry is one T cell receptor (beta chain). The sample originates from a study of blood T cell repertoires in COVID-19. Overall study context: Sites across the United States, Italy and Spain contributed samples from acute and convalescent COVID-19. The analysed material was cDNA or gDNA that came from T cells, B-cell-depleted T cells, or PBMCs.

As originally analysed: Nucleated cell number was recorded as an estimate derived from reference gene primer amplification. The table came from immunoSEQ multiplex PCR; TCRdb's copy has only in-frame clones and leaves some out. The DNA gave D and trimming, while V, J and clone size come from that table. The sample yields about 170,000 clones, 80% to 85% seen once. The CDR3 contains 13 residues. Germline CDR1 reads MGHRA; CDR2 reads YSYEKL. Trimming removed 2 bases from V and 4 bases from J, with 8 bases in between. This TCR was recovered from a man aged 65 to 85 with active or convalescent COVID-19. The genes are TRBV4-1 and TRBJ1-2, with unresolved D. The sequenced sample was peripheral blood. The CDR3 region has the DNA TGCGCCAGCAGCCAACCGACGGGCTATGGCTACACCTTC. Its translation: CASSQPTGYGYTF.